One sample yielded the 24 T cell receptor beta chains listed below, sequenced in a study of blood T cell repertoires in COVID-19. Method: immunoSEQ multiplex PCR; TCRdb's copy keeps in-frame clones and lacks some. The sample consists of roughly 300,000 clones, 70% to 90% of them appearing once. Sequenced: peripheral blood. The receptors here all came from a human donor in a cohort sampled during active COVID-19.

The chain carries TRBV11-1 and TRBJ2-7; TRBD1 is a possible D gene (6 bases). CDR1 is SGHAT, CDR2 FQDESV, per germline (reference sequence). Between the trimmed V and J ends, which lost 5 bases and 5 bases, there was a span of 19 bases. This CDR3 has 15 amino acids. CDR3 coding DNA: TGTGCCAGCAGCCAACCCGACAGGTTCATCCACGAGCAGTACTTC. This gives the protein CASSQPDRFIHEQYF.

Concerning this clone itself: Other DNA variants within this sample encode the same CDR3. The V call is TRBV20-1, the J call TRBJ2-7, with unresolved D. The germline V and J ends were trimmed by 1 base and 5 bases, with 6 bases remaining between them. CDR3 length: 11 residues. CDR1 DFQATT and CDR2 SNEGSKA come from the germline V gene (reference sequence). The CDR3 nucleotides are TGCAGTGCTAGAGTTAGAGACGAGCAGTACTTC. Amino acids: CSARVRDEQYF.

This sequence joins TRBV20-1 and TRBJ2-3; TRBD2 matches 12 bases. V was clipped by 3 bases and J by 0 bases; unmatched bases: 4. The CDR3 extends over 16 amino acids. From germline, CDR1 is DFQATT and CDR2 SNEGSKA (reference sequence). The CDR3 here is CSASPSGGASTDTQYF. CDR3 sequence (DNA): TGCAGTGCTAGTCCTAGCGGGGGGGCTAGCACAGATACGCAGTATTTT.

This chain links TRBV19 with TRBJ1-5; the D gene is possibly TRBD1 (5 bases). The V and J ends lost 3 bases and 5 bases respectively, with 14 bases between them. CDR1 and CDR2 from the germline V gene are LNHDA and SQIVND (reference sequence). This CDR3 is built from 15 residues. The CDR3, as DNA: TGTGCCAGTAGTATGTCAGGACACACCCATCAGCCCCAGCATTTT. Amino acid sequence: CASSMSGHTHQPQHF.

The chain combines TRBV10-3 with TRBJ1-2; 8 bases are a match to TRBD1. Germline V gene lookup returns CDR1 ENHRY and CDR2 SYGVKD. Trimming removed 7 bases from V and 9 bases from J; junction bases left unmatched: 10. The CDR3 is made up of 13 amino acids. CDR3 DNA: TGTGCCATCAACGGTGGACAGGGTACGAGCTACACCTTC. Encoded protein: CAINGGQGTSYTF.

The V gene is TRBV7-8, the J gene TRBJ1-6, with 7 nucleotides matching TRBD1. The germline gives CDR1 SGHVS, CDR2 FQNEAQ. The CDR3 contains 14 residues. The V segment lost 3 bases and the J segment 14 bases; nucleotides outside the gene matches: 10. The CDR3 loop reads CASSFGQGGPSLHF. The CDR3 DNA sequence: TGTGCCAGCAGCTTTGGGCAGGGGGGTCCGTCCCTCCACTTT.

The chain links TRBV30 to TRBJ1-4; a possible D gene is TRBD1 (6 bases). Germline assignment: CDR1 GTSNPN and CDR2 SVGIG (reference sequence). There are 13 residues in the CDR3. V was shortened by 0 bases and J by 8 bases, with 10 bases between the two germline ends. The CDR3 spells CAWSVQGTEKLFF. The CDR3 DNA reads TGTGCCTGGAGTGTACAGGGTACGGAAAAACTGTTTTTT.

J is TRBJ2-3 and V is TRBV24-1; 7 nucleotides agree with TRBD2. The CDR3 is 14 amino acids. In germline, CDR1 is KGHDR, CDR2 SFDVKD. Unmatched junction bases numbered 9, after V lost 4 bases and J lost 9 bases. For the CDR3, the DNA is TGTGCCACCAGTGACCCTCTGCTAGCGGAGACGCAGTATTTT. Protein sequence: CATSDPLLAETQYF.

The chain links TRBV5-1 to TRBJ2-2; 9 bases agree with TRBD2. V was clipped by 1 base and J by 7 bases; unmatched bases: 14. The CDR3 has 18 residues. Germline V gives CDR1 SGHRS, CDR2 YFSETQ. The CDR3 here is CASSLRTRGGAGSGELFF. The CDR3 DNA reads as TGCGCCAGCAGCTTGCGGACTCGCGGGGGGGCCGGGAGCGGGGAGCTGTTTTTT.

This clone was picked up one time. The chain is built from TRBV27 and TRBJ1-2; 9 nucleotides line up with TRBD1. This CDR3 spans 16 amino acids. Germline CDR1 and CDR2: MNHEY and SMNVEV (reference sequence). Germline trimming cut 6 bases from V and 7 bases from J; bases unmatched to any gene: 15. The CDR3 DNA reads TGTGCCAGCAGGGCTACCGGGACAGGGTGGGGAGTTGGCTACACCTTC. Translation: CASRATGTGWGVGYTF.

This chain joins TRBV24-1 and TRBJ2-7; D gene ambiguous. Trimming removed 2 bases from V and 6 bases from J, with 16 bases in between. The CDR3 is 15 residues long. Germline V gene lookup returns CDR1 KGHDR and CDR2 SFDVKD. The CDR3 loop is CATSDSSLGSGEQYF. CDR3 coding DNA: TGTGCCACCAGTGATTCTTCTTTGGGTTCAGGCGAGCAGTACTTC.

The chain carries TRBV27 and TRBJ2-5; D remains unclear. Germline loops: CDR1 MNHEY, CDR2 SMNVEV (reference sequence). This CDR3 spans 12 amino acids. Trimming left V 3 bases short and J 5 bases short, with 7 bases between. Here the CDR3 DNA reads TGTGCCAGCAGTTTCATCGGGGAGACCCAGTACTTC. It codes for CASSFIGETQYF.

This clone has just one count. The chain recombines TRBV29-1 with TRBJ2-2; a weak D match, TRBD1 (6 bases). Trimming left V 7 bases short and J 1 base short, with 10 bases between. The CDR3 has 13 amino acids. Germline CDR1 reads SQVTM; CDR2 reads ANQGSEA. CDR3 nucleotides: TGCAGCGCACCGACAGGGAACACCGGGGAGCTGTTTTTT. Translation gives CSAPTGNTGELFF.

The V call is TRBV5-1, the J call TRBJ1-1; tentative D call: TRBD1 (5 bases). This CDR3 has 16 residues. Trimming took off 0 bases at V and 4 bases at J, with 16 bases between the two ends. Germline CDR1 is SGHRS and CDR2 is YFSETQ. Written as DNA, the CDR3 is TGCGCCAGCAGCTTGGATTCCACCGGACATCTCACTGAAGCTTTCTTT. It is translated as CASSLDSTGHLTEAFF.

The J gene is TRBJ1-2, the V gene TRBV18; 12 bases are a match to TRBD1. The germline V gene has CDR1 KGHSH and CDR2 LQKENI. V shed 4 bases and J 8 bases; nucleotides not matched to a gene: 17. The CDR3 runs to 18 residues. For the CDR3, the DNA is TGTGCCAGCTCACTGTCCGCGGGACAGGGGGCCGGTGAAGTGGGCTACACCTTC. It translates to CASSLSAGQGAGEVGYTF.

CDR3 sequence (DNA): TGTGCCAGCAGCTTAGTTAGTGATTACGAGCAGTACTTC. It codes for CASSLVSDYEQYF. The chain carries TRBV7-9 and TRBJ2-7; the D is unclear. The CDR3 contains 13 residues. V lost 1 base, J lost 4 bases, and 8 bases lay in between. CDR1 and CDR2 (germline): SEHNR, FQNEAQ (reference sequence).

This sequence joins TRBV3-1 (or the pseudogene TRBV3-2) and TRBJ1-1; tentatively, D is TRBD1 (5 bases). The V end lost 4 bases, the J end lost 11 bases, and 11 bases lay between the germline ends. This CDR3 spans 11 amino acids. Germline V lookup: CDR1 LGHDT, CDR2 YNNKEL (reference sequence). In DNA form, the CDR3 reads TGTGCCAGCAGCCTCGGACACGGGGCTTTCTTT. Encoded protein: CASSLGHGAFF.

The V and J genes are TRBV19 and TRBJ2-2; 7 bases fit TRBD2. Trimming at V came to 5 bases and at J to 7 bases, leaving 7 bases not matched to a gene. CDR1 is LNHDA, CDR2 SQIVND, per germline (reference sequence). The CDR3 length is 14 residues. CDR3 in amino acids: CASSQRGGGGELFF. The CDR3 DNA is TGTGCCAGTAGTCAGCGGGGAGGTGGCGGGGAGCTGTTTTTT.

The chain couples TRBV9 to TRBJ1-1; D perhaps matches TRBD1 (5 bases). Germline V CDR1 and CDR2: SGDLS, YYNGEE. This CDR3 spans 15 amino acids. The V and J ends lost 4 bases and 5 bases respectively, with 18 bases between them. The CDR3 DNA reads TGTGCCAGCAGCCCCTTATTGGGGGGGAGGACTGAAGCTTTCTTT. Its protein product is CASSPLLGGRTEAFF.

The CDR3 region is CASSPRDRGSYEQYF. As DNA, the CDR3 is TGTGCCAGCTCACCACGGGACAGGGGTTCCTACGAGCAGTACTTC. The chain combines TRBV18 with TRBJ2-7, with 10 bases lining up with TRBD1. V lost 1 base, J lost 1 base, and 1 base stayed unmatched. The CDR3 runs 15 residues. Germline V CDR1 and CDR2: KGHSH, LQKENI.

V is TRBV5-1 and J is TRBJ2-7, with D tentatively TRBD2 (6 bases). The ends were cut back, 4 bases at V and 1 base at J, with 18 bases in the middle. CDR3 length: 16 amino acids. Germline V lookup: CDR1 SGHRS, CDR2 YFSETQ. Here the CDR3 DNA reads TGCGCCAGCAGCCCTAGAGGGACTTTCCTTTCCTACGAGCAGTACTTC. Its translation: CASSPRGTFLSYEQYF. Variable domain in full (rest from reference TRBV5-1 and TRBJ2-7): KAGVTQTPRYLIKTRGQQVTLSCSPISGHRSVSWYQQTPGQGLQFLFEYFSETQRNKGNFPGRFSGRQFSNSRSEMNVSTLELGDSALYLCASSPRGTFLSYEQYFGPGTRLTVT.

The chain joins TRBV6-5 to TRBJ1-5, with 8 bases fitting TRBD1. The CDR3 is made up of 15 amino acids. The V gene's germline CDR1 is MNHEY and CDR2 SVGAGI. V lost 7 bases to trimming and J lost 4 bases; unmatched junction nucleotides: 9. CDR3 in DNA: TGTGCCAGCACCTTGGACAGGGTGGGGAATCAGCCCCAGCATTTT. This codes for CASTLDRVGNQPQHF.

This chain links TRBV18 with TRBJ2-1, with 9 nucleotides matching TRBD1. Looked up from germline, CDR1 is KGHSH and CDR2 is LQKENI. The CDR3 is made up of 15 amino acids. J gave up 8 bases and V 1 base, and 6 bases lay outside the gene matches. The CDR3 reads CASSPRRTGAYEQFF. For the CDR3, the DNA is TGTGCCAGCTCACCACGAAGGACAGGGGCTTATGAGCAGTTCTTC.

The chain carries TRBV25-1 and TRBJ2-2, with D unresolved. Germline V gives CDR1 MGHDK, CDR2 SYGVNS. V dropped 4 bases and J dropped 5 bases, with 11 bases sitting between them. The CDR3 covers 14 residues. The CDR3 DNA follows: TGTGCCAGCAGTGTAACAGCCTCAACCGGGGAGCTGTTTTTT. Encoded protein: CASSVTASTGELFF.